The table lists the clone carrying this T cell receptor beta chain with a few counts. Its antigen is still unknown. With a much larger clone just one base away, this may be a read error. Time point indicated: persistent/refractory GD, antithyroid drugs over 5 years with positive TRAb. Preparation of the TCR library used RNA extracted from PBMCs. Building the TCR beta libraries relied on iRepertoire HTBI primers, and CDR3 regions underwent Arm-PCR. TCRdb redid the calling of the multiplex PCR reads with MiXCR, one entry per CDR3 protein. This sample has 650,000 to 850,000 distinct CDR3 sequences, with around 30% found just once. The sample originates from a study of regulatory T cells in long-lasting Graves disease. Overall study results and limits: Persistent Graves' patients showed less TCR diversity than newly diagnosed ones.

The V and J ends lost 6 bases and 5 bases, in that order; junction bases with no gene match: 2. The V gene's germline CDR1 is SGHAT and CDR2 FQNNGV. The CDR3 loop spans 12 amino acids. This chain joins TRBV11-2 and TRBJ1-1, with 8 nucleotides matching TRBD1. The material sequenced was peripheral blood mononuclear cells (PBMCs), taken when the disease was refractory, from a patient treated with antithyroid drugs. The sequence was obtained from a female donor with Graves disease. The CDR3 loop is CASRTGVTEAFF. The CDR3 bases are TGTGCCAGCAGGACAGGGGTTACTGAAGCTTTCTTT.